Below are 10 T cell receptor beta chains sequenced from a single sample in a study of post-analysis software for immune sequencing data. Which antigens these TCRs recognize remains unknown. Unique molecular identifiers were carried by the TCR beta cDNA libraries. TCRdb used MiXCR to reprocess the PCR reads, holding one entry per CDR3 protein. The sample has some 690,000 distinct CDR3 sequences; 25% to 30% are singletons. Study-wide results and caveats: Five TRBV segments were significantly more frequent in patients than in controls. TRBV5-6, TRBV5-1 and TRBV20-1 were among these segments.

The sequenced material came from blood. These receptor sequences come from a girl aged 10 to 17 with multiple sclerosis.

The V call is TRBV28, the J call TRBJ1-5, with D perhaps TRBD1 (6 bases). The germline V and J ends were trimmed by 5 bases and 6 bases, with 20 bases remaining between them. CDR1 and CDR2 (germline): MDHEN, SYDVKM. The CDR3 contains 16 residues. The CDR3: CASSTLRRGDTQPQHF. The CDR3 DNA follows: TGTGCCAGCAGTACCCTTCGACGGGGGGACACTCAGCCCCAGCATTTT.

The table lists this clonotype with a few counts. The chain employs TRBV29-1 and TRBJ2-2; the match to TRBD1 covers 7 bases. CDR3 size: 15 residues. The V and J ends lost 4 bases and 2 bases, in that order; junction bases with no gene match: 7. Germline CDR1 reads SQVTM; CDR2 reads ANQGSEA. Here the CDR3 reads CSVAETGANTGELFF. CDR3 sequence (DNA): TGCAGCGTTGCCGAAACAGGGGCCAACACCGGGGAGCTGTTTTTT.

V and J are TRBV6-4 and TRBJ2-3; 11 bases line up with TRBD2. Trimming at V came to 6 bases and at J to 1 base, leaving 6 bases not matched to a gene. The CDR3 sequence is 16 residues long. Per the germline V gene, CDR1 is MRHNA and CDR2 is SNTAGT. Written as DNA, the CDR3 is TGTGCCAGCAGCAAACTAGCGGGAGTTGGCACAGATACGCAGTATTTT. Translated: CASSKLAGVGTDTQYF.

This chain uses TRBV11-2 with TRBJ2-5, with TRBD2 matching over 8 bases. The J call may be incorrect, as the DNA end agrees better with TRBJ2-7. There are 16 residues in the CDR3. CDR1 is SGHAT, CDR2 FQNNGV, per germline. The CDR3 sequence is CASSNDGLAPNYEQYF. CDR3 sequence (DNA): TGTGCCAGCAGCAACGACGGACTAGCACCCAACTACGAGCAGTACTTC.

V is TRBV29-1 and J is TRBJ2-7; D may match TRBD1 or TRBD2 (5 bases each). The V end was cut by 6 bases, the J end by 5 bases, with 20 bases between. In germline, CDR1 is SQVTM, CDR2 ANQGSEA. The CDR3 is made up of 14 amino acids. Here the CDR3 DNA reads TGCAGCGTACTAGGCGGCGACAGTGGCGACGAGCAGTACTTC. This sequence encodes CSVLGGDSGDEQYF.

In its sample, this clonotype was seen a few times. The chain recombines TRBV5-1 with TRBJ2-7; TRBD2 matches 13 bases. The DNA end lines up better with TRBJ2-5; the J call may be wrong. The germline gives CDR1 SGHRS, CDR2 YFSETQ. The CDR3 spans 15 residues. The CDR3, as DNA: TGCGCCAGCAGCCCGGGACTAGCGGGGCTGGAGACCCAGTACTTC. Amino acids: CASSPGLAGLETQYF.

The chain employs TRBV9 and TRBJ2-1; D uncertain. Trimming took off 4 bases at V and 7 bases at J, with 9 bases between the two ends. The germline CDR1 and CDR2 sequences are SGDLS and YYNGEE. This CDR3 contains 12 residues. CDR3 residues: CASSSWTNEQFF. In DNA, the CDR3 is TGTGCCAGCAGCTCTTGGACGAATGAGCAGTTCTTC.

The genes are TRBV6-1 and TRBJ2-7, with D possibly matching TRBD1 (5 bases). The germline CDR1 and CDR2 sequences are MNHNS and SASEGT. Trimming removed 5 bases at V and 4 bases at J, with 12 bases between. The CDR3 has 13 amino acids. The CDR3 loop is CASSIETVYEQYF. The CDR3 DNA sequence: TGTGCCAGCAGTATAGAGACAGTTTACGAGCAGTACTTC.

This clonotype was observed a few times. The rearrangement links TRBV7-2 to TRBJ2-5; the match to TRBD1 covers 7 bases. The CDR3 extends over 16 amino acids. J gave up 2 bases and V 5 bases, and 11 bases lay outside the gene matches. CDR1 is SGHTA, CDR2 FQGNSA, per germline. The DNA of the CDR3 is TGTGCCAGCAGCCGAACTCCAGACAGGGATCAAGAGACCCAGTACTTC. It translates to CASSRTPDRDQETQYF.

Here the CDR3 reads CASSLRTGGANVLTF. The CDR3 bases are TGTGCCAGCAGTTTACGTACAGGTGGGGCCAACGTCCTGACTTTC. V is TRBV28 and J is TRBJ2-6; D perhaps matches TRBD1 (5 bases). V was cut by 2 bases and J by 3 bases, with 8 bases left in between. The CDR3 is 15 amino acids. Per the germline V gene, CDR1 is MDHEN and CDR2 is SYDVKM.